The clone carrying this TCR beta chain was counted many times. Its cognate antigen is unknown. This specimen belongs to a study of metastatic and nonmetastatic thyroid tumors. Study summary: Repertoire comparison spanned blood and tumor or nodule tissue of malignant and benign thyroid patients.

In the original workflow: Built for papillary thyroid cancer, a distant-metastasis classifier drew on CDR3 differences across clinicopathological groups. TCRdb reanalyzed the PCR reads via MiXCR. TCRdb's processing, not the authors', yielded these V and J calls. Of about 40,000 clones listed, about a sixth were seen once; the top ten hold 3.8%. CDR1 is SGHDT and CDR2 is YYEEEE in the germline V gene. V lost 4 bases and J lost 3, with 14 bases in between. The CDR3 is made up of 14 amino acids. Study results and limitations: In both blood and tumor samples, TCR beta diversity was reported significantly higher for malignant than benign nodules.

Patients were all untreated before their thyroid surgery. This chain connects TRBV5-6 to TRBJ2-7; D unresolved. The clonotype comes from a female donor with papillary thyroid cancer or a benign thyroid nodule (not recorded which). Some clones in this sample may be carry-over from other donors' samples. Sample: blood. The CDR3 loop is CASSMEGLVYEQYF. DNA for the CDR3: TGTGCCAGCAGCATGGAAGGGCTAGTCTACGAGCAGTACTTC.